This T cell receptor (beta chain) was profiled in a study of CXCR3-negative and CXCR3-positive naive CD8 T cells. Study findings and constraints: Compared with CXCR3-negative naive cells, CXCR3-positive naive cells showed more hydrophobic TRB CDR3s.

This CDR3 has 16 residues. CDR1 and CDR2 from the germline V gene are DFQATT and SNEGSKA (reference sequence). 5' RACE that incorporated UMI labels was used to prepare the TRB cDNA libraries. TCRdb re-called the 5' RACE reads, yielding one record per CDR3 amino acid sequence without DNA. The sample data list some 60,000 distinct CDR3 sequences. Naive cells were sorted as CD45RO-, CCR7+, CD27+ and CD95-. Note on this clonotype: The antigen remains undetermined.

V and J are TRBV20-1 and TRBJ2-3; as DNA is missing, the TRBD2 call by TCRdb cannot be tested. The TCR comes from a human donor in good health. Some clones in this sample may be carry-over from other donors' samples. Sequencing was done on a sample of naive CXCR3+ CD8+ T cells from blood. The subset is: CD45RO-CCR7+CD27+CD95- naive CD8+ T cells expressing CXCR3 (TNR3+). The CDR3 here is CSASGERAASTDTQYF.